This TCR beta chain was observed in a study of blood T cell repertoires in COVID-19. The V gene's germline CDR1 is SGHNT and CDR2 YENEEA. The CDR3 consists of 14 residues. The V and J ends lost 5 bases and 7 bases, in that order; junction bases with no gene match: 7. Data came from immunoSEQ multiplex PCR; TCRdb stores just in-frame clones and leaves some out. The sample has about 150,000 clones, about four fifths seen once. This rearrangement joins TRBV11-3 to TRBJ2-1, with 8 bases aligning to TRBD1. The source material was peripheral blood. This clonotype originated in a man between 65 and 79 years old with acute or convalescent COVID-19. CDR3 region: CASSTGQGRNEQFF. CDR3 sequence (DNA): TGTGCCAGCAGCACCGGACAGGGTCGGAATGAGCAGTTCTTC.